This T cell receptor beta chain derives from a study of shared clonotypes between healthy human individuals. Germline assignment: CDR1 MNHNS and CDR2 SASEGT. Deletions cut 0 bases from V and 0 bases from J, with 6 bases between. The CDR3 totals 15 residues. The assay was immunoSEQ multiplex PCR, and TCRdb's table has in-frame clones only and misses some. The sample carries 2.5 million or so clones, approximately 90% recorded once. Sequenced sample: naive CD4+ T cells sorted from blood. As for subset: CD45RA+ positively selected. The sequence was collected from a man younger than 30 in good health. The chain employs TRBV6-1 and TRBJ2-1; D ambiguous. The DNA of the CDR3 is TGTGCCAGCAGTGAAGCGGGGAACTCCTACAATGAGCAGTTCTTC. Amino acid sequence: CASSEAGNSYNEQFF.